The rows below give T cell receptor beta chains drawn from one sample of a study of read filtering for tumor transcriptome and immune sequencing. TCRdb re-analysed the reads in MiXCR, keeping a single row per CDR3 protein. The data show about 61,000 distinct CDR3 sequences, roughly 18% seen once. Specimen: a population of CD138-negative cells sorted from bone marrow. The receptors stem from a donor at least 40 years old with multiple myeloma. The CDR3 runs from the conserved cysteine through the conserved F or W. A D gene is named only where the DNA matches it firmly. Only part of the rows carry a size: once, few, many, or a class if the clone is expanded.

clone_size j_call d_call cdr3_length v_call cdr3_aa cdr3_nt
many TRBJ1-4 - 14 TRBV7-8 CASSPSSGNEKLFF TGTGCCAGCAGTCCGTCCTCAGGGAATGAAAAACTGTTTTTT
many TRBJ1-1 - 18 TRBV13 CASSLSTGREILNTEAFF TGTGCCAGCAGCTTGTCTACGGGTCGCGAGATTTTGAACACTGAAGCTTTCTTT
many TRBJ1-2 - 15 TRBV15 CATSAPGRVNYGYTF TGTGCCACCAGCGCCCCTGGAAGGGTGAACTATGGCTACACCTTC
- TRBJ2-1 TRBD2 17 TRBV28 CASSYWTRGRPYNEQFF TGTGCCAGCAGTTACTGGACTAGAGGACGACCCTACAATGAGCAGTTCTTC
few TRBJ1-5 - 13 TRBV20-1 CSARTGDNQPQHF TGCAGTGCTAGGACAGGAGACAATCAGCCCCAGCATTTT
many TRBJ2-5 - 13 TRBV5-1 CASSLVGGETQYF TGCGCCAGCAGCTTGGTAGGAGGAGAGACCCAGTACTTC
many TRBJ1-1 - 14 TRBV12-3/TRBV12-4 CASTPGLMNTEAFF TGTGCCAGCACCCCGGGACTGATGAACACTGAAGCTTTCTTT
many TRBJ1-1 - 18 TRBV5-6 CASSRLGPNLGRNTEAFF TGTGCCAGCAGCCGTTTGGGCCCGAATTTGGGGAGGAACACTGAAGCTTTCTTT
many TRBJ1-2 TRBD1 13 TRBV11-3 CASSKQGSEGYTF TGTGCCAGCAGCAAACAGGGGTCAGAAGGCTACACCTTC
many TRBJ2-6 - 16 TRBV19 CASRDMASSGANVLTF TGTGCCAGTAGGGACATGGCCTCCTCTGGGGCCAACGTCCTGACTTTC
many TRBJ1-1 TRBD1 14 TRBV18 CASSPVQGDAEAFF TGTGCCAGCTCACCAGTCCAGGGGGACGCTGAAGCTTTCTTT
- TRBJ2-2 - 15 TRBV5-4 CASSWGRVGTGELFF TGTGCCAGCAGCTGGGGCAGGGTGGGCACCGGGGAGCTGTTTTTT
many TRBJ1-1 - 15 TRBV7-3 CASSLDGGLNTEAFF TGTGCCAGCAGCTTAGACGGGGGACTGAACACTGAAGCTTTCTTT
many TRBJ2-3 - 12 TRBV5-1 CASSLAEGTQYF TGCGCCAGCAGCTTGGCCGAAGGTACGCAGTATTTT
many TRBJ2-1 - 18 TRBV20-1 CSARGEPRSAVGGNEQFF TGCAGTGCTAGAGGGGAACCAAGGTCGGCGGTCGGCGGCAATGAGCAGTTCTTC
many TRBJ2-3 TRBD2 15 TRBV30 CAWSEAVGGSDTQYF TGTGCCTGGTCGGAGGCTGTGGGAGGGTCGGATACGCAGTATTTT
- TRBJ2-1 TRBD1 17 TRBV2 CASTDRDSISNYNEQFF TGTGCCAGCACCGATCGGGACAGCATTTCGAACTACAATGAGCAGTTCTTC
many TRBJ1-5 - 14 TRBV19 CASGTGSRNQPQHF TGTGCCAGCGGCACAGGGTCTAGGAATCAGCCCCAGCATTTT
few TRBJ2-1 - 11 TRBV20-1 CSARGAYEQFF TGCAGTGCTAGGGGTGCCTATGAGCAGTTCTTC
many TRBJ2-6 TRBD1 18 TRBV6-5 CASSPMTGGQSGANVLTF TGTGCCAGCAGTCCGATGACAGGGGGCCAATCCGGGGCCAACGTCCTGACTTTC
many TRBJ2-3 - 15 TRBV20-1 CSARVAGFGTDTQYF TGCAGTGCTAGAGTGGCGGGGTTTGGCACAGATACGCAGTATTTT
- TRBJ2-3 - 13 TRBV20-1 CSARRMATDTQYF TGCAGTGCGCGCCGGATGGCCACAGATACGCAGTATTTT
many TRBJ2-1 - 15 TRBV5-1 CASSLQGEPYNEQFF TGCGCCAGCAGCTTACAAGGGGAACCCTACAATGAGCAGTTCTTC
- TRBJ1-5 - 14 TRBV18 CASSLDNSNQPQHF TGTGCCAGCTCACTGGATAATAGCAATCAGCCCCAGCATTTT
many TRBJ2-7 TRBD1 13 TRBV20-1 CSAYRDRRYEQYF TGCAGTGCTTACCGGGACAGGCGGTACGAGCAGTACTTC
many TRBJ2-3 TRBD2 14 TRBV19 CASSIKAGADTQYF TGTGCCAGTAGTATAAAGGCGGGAGCAGATACGCAGTATTTT